The 14 T cell receptor beta chains below were found in one sample sequenced in a study of T cells in Graves' hyperthyroidism and ophthalmopathy. Template material for amplifying TCR beta CDR3 regions consisted of RNA transcripts. HTBI primers were employed in a first-round RT-PCR of the TCR CDR3. MiXCR, run by TCRdb on the multiplex PCR reads, gives a single entry per CDR3 protein. The sample yields about 380,000 distinct CDR3 sequences, about 14% seen once. The sequenced sample was blood. These receptor sequences come from a woman in her twenties or thirties with Graves' ophthalmopathy.

This clonotype was seen more than once but under ten times. The chain employs TRBV5-5 and TRBJ2-3, with a tentative D call TRBD2 (6 bases). Germline CDR1 reads SGHKS; CDR2 reads YYEKEE (reference sequence). V dropped 4 bases and J dropped 2 bases, with 23 bases sitting between them. This CDR3 comprises 18 residues. The DNA for the CDR3 is TGTGCCAGCAGCCTAGGTGGCGGGGTCCTCCCAAACACAGATACGCAGTATTTT. It specifies CASSLGGGVLPNTDTQYF.

Ten or more counts support this clonotype. V is TRBV10-3 and J is TRBJ2-3, with 13 bases that match TRBD2. This CDR3 has 15 residues. With V trimmed by 10 bases and J by 2 bases, 6 bases remained unmatched. Germline V CDR1 and CDR2: ENHRY, SYGVKD. CDR3: CATKGLAGTTDTQYF. CDR3 coding DNA: TGTGCCACAAAGGGACTAGCGGGGACCACAGATACGCAGTATTTT.

This clonotype was recorded many times. The junction departs from the called germline gene at one end, perhaps through a read error. V gene TRBV5-1 combines with J gene TRBJ1-5; D perhaps matches TRBD1 (5 bases). Germline lookup yields CDR1 SGHRS and CDR2 YFSETQ. CDR3 size: 14 residues. In nucleotides, the CDR3 is TGCGCCAGCGGCTTGGGTGAGGGGAATCAGCCCCAGCATTTT. Its protein product is CASGLGEGNQPQHF.

This chain links TRBV4-2 with TRBJ2-2, with 8 bases that match TRBD1. Per germline, CDR1 LGHNA and CDR2 YNFKEQ. This CDR3 region has 16 residues. V lost 1 base to trimming and J lost 6 bases; unmatched junction nucleotides: 7. CDR3 amino acids: CASSQVTGAVAGELFF. The CDR3 region has the DNA TGTGCCAGCAGCCAAGTGACAGGGGCGGTTGCCGGGGAGCTGTTTTTT.

At least ten counts were recorded for this clonotype. The chain couples TRBV7-2 to TRBJ2-3; unclear D gene. This CDR3 is built from 12 residues. Trimming pared 2 bases from V and 2 bases from J, leaving 2 bases between. CDR1 is SGHTA and CDR2 is FQGNSA in the germline V gene. The DNA for the CDR3 is TGTGCCAGCAGCTTAATCACAGATACGCAGTATTTT. It yields the protein CASSLITDTQYF.

This clonotype was recorded a few times. The J gene is TRBJ1-6, the V gene TRBV6-6, with TRBD1 as a possible D gene (5 bases). The CDR3 is made up of 14 amino acids. Germline V gene lookup returns CDR1 MNHNY and CDR2 SVGAGI (reference sequence). Trimming took off 2 bases at V and 7 bases at J, with 9 bases between the two ends. DNA for the CDR3: TGTGCCAGCAGTTACCTTCCAGGGAATTCACCCCTCCACTTT. Protein sequence: CASSYLPGNSPLHF.

J is TRBJ2-5 and V is TRBV15, with TRBD1 as a possible D gene (6 bases). V lost 0 bases and J 3 bases, leaving 14 bases between the germline ends. The CDR3 has 16 residues. Germline V lookup: CDR1 LNHNV, CDR2 YYDKDF (reference sequence). DNA of the CDR3: TGTGCCACCAGCAGAGATCTCGGACAGAACAAAGAGACCCAGTACTTC. It translates to CATSRDLGQNKETQYF.

In the case of this clonotype: It may be a read error: a sequence one base away is much more abundant. Since the CDR3 does not end with the conserved phenylalanine or tryptophan, this likely comes from a read error. The genes are TRBV2 and TRBJ1-5, with D possibly matching TRBD1 (5 bases). V was cut by 8 bases and J by 2 bases, with 13 bases left in between. The CDR3 is made up of 14 amino acids. Germline values: CDR1 SNHLY, CDR2 FYNNEI. Here the CDR3 reads CASRTGVGNQPQHS. DNA for the CDR3: TGTGCCAGCCGTACGGGGGTGGGCAATCAGCCCCAGCATTCT.

This clonotype was detected ten times or more. This chain joins TRBV7-2 and TRBJ2-7; the D call may be TRBD1 or TRBD2 (5 bases each). The CDR3 runs to 15 residues. CDR1 and CDR2 from the germline V gene are SGHTA and FQGNSA. V was shortened by 1 base and J by 7 bases, with 17 bases between the two germline ends. CDR3 DNA sequence: TGTGCCAGCAGCTTAGTTTCGGGACCCATGAAGGAGCAGTACTTC. It yields the protein CASSLVSGPMKEQYF. The complete variable domain, with remaining parts taken from reference TRBV7-2 and TRBJ2-7, reads GAGVSQSPSNKVTEKGKDVELRCDPISGHTALYWYRQSLGQGLEFLIYFQGNSAPDKSGLPSDRFSAERTGGSVSTLTIQRTQQEDSAVYLCASSLVSGPMKEQYFGPGTRLTVT.

This clonotype was found many times. The rearrangement uses TRBV30 and TRBJ1-2; tentatively, D is TRBD1 (6 bases). Trimming pared 2 bases from V and 5 bases from J, leaving 12 bases between. Germline CDR1 and CDR2: GTSNPN and SVGIG (reference sequence). CDR3 length: 13 residues. CDR3 nucleotides: TGTGCCTGGAGTCCAGGGGTCGGATATGGCTACACCTTC. It codes for CAWSPGVGYGYTF. Drawing the rest from reference TRBV30 and TRBJ1-2, the complete variable domain is SQTIHQWPATLVQPVGSPLSLECTVEGTSNPNLYWYRQAAGRGLQLLFYSVGIGQISSEVPQNLSASRPQDRQFILSSKKLLLSDSGFYLCAWSPGVGYGYTFGSGTRLTVV.

This chain joins TRBV20-1 and TRBJ2-2, with D possibly called TRBD1 or TRBD2 (7 bases each). CDR1 and CDR2 from the germline V gene are DFQATT and SNEGSKA (reference sequence). The CDR3 has 13 amino acids. The V and J ends lost 5 bases and 7 bases respectively, with 14 bases between them. In DNA form, the CDR3 reads TGCAGTGCTGGGGAGGGGGCGGGCGGGGAGCTGTTTTTT. The encoded protein is CSAGEGAGGELFF.

This clonotype has a count of ten or more. This chain joins TRBV6-1 and TRBJ1-2, with a weak D call TRBD1 (6 bases). Looked up from germline, CDR1 is MNHNS and CDR2 is SASEGT. Trimming stripped 8 bases from V and 5 bases from J, with 15 bases between. The CDR3 loop spans 13 amino acids. In DNA, the CDR3 is TGTGCCAGCGGTACTCAGGGGTTGTATGGCTACACCTTC. As protein: CASGTQGLYGYTF.

The chain couples TRBV11-2 to TRBJ2-7, with TRBD2 matching over 8 bases. Germline loops: CDR1 SGHAT, CDR2 FQNNGV. CDR3 size: 16 residues. Losses at the gene ends were 1 base for V and 4 bases for J; bases not matched to a gene: 9. The CDR3 DNA reads as TGTGCCAGCAGCTTAGGGGGGACTAGGACCGGGTACGAGCAGTACTTC. It encodes CASSLGGTRTGYEQYF.

This clonotype was observed many times. V usage is TRBV7-2 and J usage is TRBJ2-2; D remains unclear. CDR3 length: 11 amino acids. Germline-derived CDR1 and CDR2 are SGHTA and FQGNSA. V was shortened by 8 bases and J by 10 bases, with 11 bases between the two germline ends. The CDR3 here is CASRAVQELFF. As DNA, the CDR3 is TGTGCCAGCCGGGCCGTTCAGGAGCTGTTTTTT. Full variable domain (remainder filled in from reference TRBV7-2 and TRBJ2-2): GAGVSQSPSNKVTEKGKDVELRCDPISGHTALYWYRQSLGQGLEFLIYFQGNSAPDKSGLPSDRFSAERTGGSVSTLTIQRTQQEDSAVYLCASRAVQELFFGEGSRLTVL.